The 14 T cell receptor beta chains below come from one sample, sequenced in a study of T cell responses to AZD1222 COVID-19 vaccine. Only in-frame clones appear in the TCRdb table, and some are missing; sequencing was by immunoSEQ multiplex PCR. In the table there are fewer than 150,000 clones, around 91% of which are singletons. The sequenced sample was peripheral blood, obtained on day 0 of AZD1222 vaccination. The receptors were gathered from an adult in good health.

The V gene is TRBV28, the J gene TRBJ2-2; TRBD2 might be the D (5 bases). Germline loops: CDR1 MDHEN, CDR2 SYDVKM. The CDR3 is 11 amino acids. V lost 5 bases to trimming and J lost 7 bases, with 5 bases between them. The CDR3 DNA sequence: TGTGCCAGCAGTACTAGCGGGGAGCTGTTTTTT. Protein: CASSTSGELFF.

V usage is TRBV19 and J usage is TRBJ2-1; the match to TRBD2 covers 9 bases. Germline assignment: CDR1 LNHDA and CDR2 SQIVND (reference sequence). The J segment lost 9 bases and the V segment lost 3 bases, leaving 9 bases of the junction unmatched. This CDR3 contains 15 residues. This CDR3 reads CASSISAGLASEQFF. As DNA, the CDR3 is TGTGCCAGTAGTATCTCAGCGGGACTAGCAAGTGAGCAGTTCTTC.

J is TRBJ2-1 and V is TRBV7-9, with 7 bases matching TRBD2. Germline CDR1 reads SEHNR; CDR2 reads FQNEAQ (reference sequence). V lost 1 base and J lost 9; bases outside the gene matches: 6. The CDR3 has 14 amino acids. The CDR3 is CASSLGGRAVEQFF. The CDR3 bases are TGTGCCAGCAGCTTAGGGGGGAGGGCCGTTGAGCAGTTCTTC.

For the CDR3, the DNA is TGCAGTGCTCCACTCACAGGGGTTGCTTTCTTT. This translates into CSAPLTGVAFF. The chain carries TRBV20-1 and TRBJ1-1; 7 nucleotides agree with TRBD1. The germline V gene encodes CDR1 DFQATT and CDR2 SNEGSKA (reference sequence). With V trimmed by 5 bases and J by 11 bases, 8 bases remained unmatched. The CDR3 length is 11 residues.

This chain links TRBV28 with TRBJ1-2; D call uncertain. Germline-derived CDR1 and CDR2 are MDHEN and SYDVKM. V lost 7 bases to trimming and J lost 1 base, with 13 bases between them. CDR3 length equals 14 residues. CDR3 sequence (DNA): TGTGCCAGCACGGTTCGGACGGGTAACTATGGCTACACCTTC. Amino acid sequence: CASTVRTGNYGYTF.

CDR3 sequence reads: CASSLSKLAGGLNEQFF. Written as DNA, the CDR3 is TGTGCCAGCAGCTTGTCGAAACTAGCGGGGGGCCTCAATGAGCAGTTCTTC. This chain connects TRBV5-4 to TRBJ2-1; 12 nucleotides match TRBD2. The junction had 8 bases not matched to a gene; V was cut back by 1 base and J by 6 bases. Germline values: CDR1 SGHNT, CDR2 YYREEE (reference sequence). CDR3 length: 17 amino acids.

The chain is built from TRBV5-4 and TRBJ2-1, with D maybe TRBD1 (6 bases). V was shortened by 4 bases and J by 2 bases, with 16 bases between the two germline ends. Germline assignment: CDR1 SGHNT and CDR2 YYREEE (reference sequence). CDR3 size: 16 residues. CDR3 DNA: TGTGCCAGCAGCAAACAGGGAGTAACGCCCTACAATGAGCAGTTCTTC. It codes for CASSKQGVTPYNEQFF.

Here the CDR3 reads CASSLLGLYNEQFF. CDR3 bases: TGTGCCAGCAGTTTATTAGGCCTGTACAATGAGCAGTTCTTC. The rearrangement joins TRBV27 to TRBJ2-1; D gene ambiguous. This CDR3 spans 14 amino acids. Trimming pared 1 base from V and 4 bases from J, leaving 8 bases between. Germline CDR1 MNHEY, CDR2 SMNVEV (reference sequence).

The V and J genes are TRBV7-9 and TRBJ2-1, with TRBD1 as a possible D gene (5 bases). Germline V CDR1 and CDR2: SEHNR, FQNEAQ (reference sequence). Trimming stripped 3 bases from V and 3 bases from J, with 9 bases between. The CDR3 spans 14 residues. CDR3 DNA: TGTGCCAGCAGCTTTTCTCAGGGCTACAATGAGCAGTTCTTC. The encoded protein is CASSFSQGYNEQFF.

This chain joins TRBV10-3 and TRBJ2-7; D might be TRBD2 (6 bases). Trimming took 6 bases from V and 6 from J, leaving 18 bases between them. CDR3 length equals 14 residues. The germline gives CDR1 ENHRY, CDR2 SYGVKD. The CDR3 sequence: CAIRVNPNGGEQYF. The CDR3, as DNA: TGTGCCATCAGGGTTAACCCCAACGGGGGCGAGCAGTACTTC.

The V and J genes are TRBV28 and TRBJ2-7, with 9 bases matching TRBD1. The CDR3 totals 15 residues. V lost 9 bases and J lost 4; bases outside the gene matches: 13. Germline V CDR1 and CDR2: MDHEN, SYDVKM. In DNA form, the CDR3 reads TGTGCCAGTCACTCCTCCGGGACAGGGTTGTACGAGCAGTACTTC. Translation: CASHSSGTGLYEQYF.

Written as DNA, the CDR3 is TGTGCCAGCAGCCCGGACAGGGGATCCTACGAGCAGTACTTC. Translating it yields CASSPDRGSYEQYF. This chain joins TRBV5-4 and TRBJ2-7, with 9 nucleotides matching TRBD1. In germline, CDR1 is SGHNT, CDR2 YYREEE (reference sequence). This CDR3 is built from 14 residues. Unmatched junction bases numbered 3, after V lost 4 bases and J lost 1 base.

This chain joins TRBV28 and TRBJ2-2; 8 bases map to TRBD1. The CDR3 is 15 residues long. Trimming removed 3 bases from V and 6 bases from J; junction bases left unmatched: 6. Germline V gene sequence: CDR1 MDHEN, CDR2 SYDVKM. CDR3 DNA sequence: TGTGCCAGCAGTTTCTCAGGACAGGGCCCCGGGGAGCTGTTTTTT. It specifies CASSFSGQGPGELFF. Looking up the rest from reference TRBV28 and TRBJ2-2 gives the full variable domain: DVKVTQSSRYLVKRTGEKVFLECVQDMDHENMFWYRQDPGLGLRLIYFSYDVKMKEKGDIPEGYSVSREKKERFSLILESASTNQTSMYLCASSFSGQGPGELFFGEGSRLTVL.

The chain links TRBV7-8 to TRBJ2-7, with D perhaps TRBD1 or TRBD2 (5 bases each). The V gene lost 5 bases and the J gene lost 2 bases, with 16 bases spanning the gap. The CDR3 covers 15 residues. The germline gives CDR1 SGHVS, CDR2 FQNEAQ. For the CDR3, the DNA is TGTGCCAGCAGCGTCCGGGGCCTGGAACCCTACGAGCAGTACTTC. It codes for CASSVRGLEPYEQYF.